This T cell receptor (beta chain) was profiled in a study of T cells after yellow fever vaccination. TCR cDNA was made by 5'RACE template switching, adding a universal primer site and UMIs. MiXCR, run by TCRdb on the 5' RACE reads, gives a single entry per CDR3 protein. The data hold about 120,000 distinct CDR3 sequences, with 12% to 15% observed a single time. This clonotype has more than one count but fewer than ten. The V and J ends lost 10 bases and 3 bases respectively, with 7 bases between them. The germline CDR1 and CDR2 sequences are LNHDA and SQIVND (reference sequence). The CDR3 is 11 residues long.

The chain links TRBV19 to TRBJ1-3, with D uncertain. The input for sequencing was CD8+ T cells sorted from PBMCs, taken 5 days after the yellow fever booster vaccination. The TCR was taken from a man aged 18 to 29 who received the YFV17D yellow fever vaccine. CDR3: CATRGGNTIYF. The CDR3 DNA reads TGTGCCACCCGGGGTGGAAACACCATATATTTT.